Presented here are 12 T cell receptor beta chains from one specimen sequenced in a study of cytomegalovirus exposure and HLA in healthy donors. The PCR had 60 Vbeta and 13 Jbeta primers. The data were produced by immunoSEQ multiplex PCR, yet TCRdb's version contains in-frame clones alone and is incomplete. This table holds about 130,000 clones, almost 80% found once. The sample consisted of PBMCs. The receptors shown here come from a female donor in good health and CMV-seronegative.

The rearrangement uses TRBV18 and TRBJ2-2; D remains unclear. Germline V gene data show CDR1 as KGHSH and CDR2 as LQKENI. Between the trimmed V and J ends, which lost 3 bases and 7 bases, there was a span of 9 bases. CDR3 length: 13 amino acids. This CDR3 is CASSPTTDGELFF. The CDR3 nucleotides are TGTGCCAGCTCACCTACCACAGACGGGGAGCTGTTTTTT.

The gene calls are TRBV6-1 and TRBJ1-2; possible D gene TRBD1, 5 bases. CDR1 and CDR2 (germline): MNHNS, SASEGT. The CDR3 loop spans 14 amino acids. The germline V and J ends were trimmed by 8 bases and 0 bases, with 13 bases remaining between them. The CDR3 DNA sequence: TGTGCCAGCTCGGAAGTAGGGGCTAACTATGGCTACACCTTC. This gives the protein CASSEVGANYGYTF.

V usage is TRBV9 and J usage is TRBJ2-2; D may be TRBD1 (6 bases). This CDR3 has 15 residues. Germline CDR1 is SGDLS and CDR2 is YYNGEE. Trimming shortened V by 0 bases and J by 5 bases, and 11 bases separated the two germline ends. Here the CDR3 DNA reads TGTGCCAGCAGCGTAGCAGGGGATGAGACCGGGGAGCTGTTTTTT. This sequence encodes CASSVAGDETGELFF.

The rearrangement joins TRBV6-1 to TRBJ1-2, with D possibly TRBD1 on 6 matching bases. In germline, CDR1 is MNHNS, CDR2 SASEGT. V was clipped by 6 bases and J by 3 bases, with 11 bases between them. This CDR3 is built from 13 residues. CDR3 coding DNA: TGTGCCAGCAGGCGGGGGCAGGACTATGGCTACACCTTC. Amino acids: CASRRGQDYGYTF.

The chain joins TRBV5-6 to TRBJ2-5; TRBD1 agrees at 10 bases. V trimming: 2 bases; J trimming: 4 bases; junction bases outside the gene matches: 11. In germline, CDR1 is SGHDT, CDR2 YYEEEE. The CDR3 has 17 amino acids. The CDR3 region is CASSFSPTGQGRETQYF. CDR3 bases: TGTGCCAGCAGCTTCTCTCCTACGGGACAGGGGAGAGAGACCCAGTACTTC.

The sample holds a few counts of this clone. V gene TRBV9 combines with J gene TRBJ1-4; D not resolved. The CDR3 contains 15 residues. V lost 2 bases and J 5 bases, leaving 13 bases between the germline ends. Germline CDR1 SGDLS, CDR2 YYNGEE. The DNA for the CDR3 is TGTGCCAGCAGCGTGGAGGGCGGCCAAAATGAAAAACTGTTTTTT. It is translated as CASSVEGGQNEKLFF.

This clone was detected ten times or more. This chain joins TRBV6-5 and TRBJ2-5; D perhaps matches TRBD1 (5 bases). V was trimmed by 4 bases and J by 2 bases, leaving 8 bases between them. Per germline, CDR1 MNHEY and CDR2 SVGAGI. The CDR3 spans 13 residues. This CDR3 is CASSFQGQETQYF. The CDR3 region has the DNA TGTGCCAGCAGTTTCCAGGGTCAAGAGACCCAGTACTTC.

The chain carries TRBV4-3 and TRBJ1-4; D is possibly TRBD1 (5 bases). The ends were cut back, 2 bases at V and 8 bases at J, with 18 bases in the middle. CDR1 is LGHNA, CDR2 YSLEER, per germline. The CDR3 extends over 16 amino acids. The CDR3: CASSQRSGHPREKLFF. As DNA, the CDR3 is TGCGCCAGCAGCCAAAGGTCCGGACACCCGAGGGAAAAACTGTTTTTT.

The DNA for the CDR3 is TGTGCCAGCAGCCCTAGCGGGCGCGATACCTACGAGCAGTACTTC. Translated: CASSPSGRDTYEQYF. This chain links TRBV6-6 with TRBJ2-7; TRBD2 aligns across 8 bases. Germline V gene data show CDR1 as MNHNY and CDR2 as SVGAGI (reference sequence). The CDR3 is made up of 15 amino acids. The ends lost 6 bases at V and 2 bases at J; junction bases unmatched: 9.

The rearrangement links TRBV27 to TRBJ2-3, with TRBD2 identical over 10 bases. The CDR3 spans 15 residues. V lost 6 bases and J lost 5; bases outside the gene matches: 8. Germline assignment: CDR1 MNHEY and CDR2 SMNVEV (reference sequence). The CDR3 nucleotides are TGTGCCAGCAGCTGGACTAGCGGTGGGGGAGATACGCAGTATTTT. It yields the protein CASSWTSGGGDTQYF.

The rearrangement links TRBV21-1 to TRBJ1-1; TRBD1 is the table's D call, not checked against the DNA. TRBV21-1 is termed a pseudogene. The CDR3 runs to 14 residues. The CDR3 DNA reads TGTGCCCCAACTAAAGGGGTGGCGAACACTGAAGCTTTCTTT. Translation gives CAPTKGVANTEAFF.

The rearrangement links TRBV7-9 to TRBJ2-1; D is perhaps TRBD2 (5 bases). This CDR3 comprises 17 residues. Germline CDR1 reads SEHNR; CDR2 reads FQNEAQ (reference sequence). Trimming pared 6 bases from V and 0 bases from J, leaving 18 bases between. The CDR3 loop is CASREDRGLSSYNEQFF. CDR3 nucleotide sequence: TGTGCCAGCAGGGAAGATCGAGGACTGAGCTCCTACAATGAGCAGTTCTTC.